These 28 T cell receptor beta chains were sequenced from one sample in a study of cytomegalovirus exposure and HLA in healthy donors. The PCR contained 60 Vbeta and 13 Jbeta primers. The table came from immunoSEQ multiplex PCR; TCRdb's copy has only in-frame clones and leaves some out. The sample contains fewer than 200,000 clones, more than 65% of which appear only once. Source material: PBMCs. The receptor set was obtained from a woman in her thirties or forties in good health and CMV-seropositive.

This clone was seen a few times. V gene TRBV19 combines with J gene TRBJ1-6, with 7 bases aligning to TRBD1. Germline V gene sequence: CDR1 LNHDA, CDR2 SQIVND (reference sequence). There are 15 residues in the CDR3. V shed 7 bases and J 8 bases; nucleotides not matched to a gene: 11. CDR3: CASTLTGQYDSPLHF. CDR3 in DNA: TGTGCCAGTACCCTGACAGGGCAGTACGATTCACCCCTCCACTTT. Full variable domain (missing parts from reference TRBV19 and TRBJ1-6): DGGITQSPKYLFRKEGQNVTLSCEQNLNHDAMYWYRQDPGQGLRLIYYSQIVNDFQKGDIAEGYSVSREKKESFPLTVTSAQKNPTAFYLCASTLTGQYDSPLHFGNGTRLTVT.

The rearrangement uses TRBV4-3 and TRBJ2-5; perhaps TRBD1 as D (7 bases). The V and J ends lost 2 bases and 5 bases respectively, with 15 bases between them. Germline V CDR1 and CDR2: LGHNA, YSLEER. The CDR3 runs to 15 residues. CDR3 bases: TGCGCCAGCAGCCAACATCACGGAGGGGGCGAGACCCAGTACTTC. Translation: CASSQHHGGGETQYF.

This clone was counted once. V and J are TRBV19 and TRBJ2-3; D is possibly TRBD2 (6 bases). Germline lookup yields CDR1 LNHDA and CDR2 SQIVND (reference sequence). The CDR3 is 16 residues long. Trimming removed 0 bases from V and 2 bases from J, with 12 bases in between. The CDR3 reads CASSIDPAGTTDTQYF. DNA of the CDR3: TGTGCCAGTAGTATAGATCCGGCGGGAACCACAGATACGCAGTATTTT.

The rearrangement uses TRBV19 and TRBJ1-2, with 9 nucleotides matching TRBD1. The CDR3 has 15 residues. With V trimmed by 1 base and J by 7 bases, 7 bases remained unmatched. Germline CDR1 reads LNHDA; CDR2 reads SQIVND (reference sequence). CDR3 sequence (DNA): TGTGCCAGTAGTATAGCTCCGGGACAGGGCTCTGGCTACACCTTC. Amino acid sequence: CASSIAPGQGSGYTF.

This clone has more than one count but fewer than ten. The chain is built from TRBV6-6 and TRBJ2-3; D is perhaps TRBD2 (6 bases). The CDR3 loop spans 12 amino acids. Germline CDR1 MNHNY, CDR2 SVGAGI (reference sequence). Deletions cut 5 bases from V and 9 bases from J, with 12 bases between. The CDR3 protein is CASSRDSGTQYF. CDR3 nucleotide sequence: TGTGCCAGCAGTCGGGACTCGGGCACGCAGTATTTT.

The V gene is TRBV4-2, the J gene TRBJ2-7, with D perhaps matching TRBD2 (6 bases). The CDR3 covers 15 residues. The V gene's germline CDR1 is LGHNA and CDR2 YNFKEQ. The ends were cut back, 0 bases at V and 3 bases at J, with 12 bases in the middle. The DNA of the CDR3 is TGTGCCAGCAGCCAAGATTTGGAGGGCGGCTACGAGCAGTACTTC. It is translated as CASSQDLEGGYEQYF.

In this sample, this clone turned up once. The CDR3 spells CASSTSQGASYEQYF. The CDR3 DNA reads as TGTGCCAGCAGCACATCCCAGGGGGCTTCCTACGAGCAGTACTTC. The gene calls are TRBV9 and TRBJ2-7; 8 bases match TRBD1. The CDR3 is 15 amino acids. V gave up 4 bases and J gave up 1 base; unmatched junction bases: 7. From germline, CDR1 is SGDLS and CDR2 YYNGEE.

The rearrangement links TRBV19 to TRBJ1-5; tentatively, D is TRBD1 (6 bases). V lost 6 bases, J lost 0 bases, and 9 bases lay in between. Germline V gives CDR1 LNHDA, CDR2 SQIVND (reference sequence). The CDR3 runs 14 residues. As DNA, the CDR3 is TGTGCCAGTAGCCGACAGGATAGCAATCAGCCCCAGCATTTT. Encoded protein: CASSRQDSNQPQHF.

This chain uses TRBV19 with TRBJ2-6, with TRBD1 matching 8 bases. The CDR3 is 18 amino acids. Germline CDR1 reads LNHDA; CDR2 reads SQIVND (reference sequence). The junction had 9 bases not matched to a gene; V was cut back by 5 bases and J by 0 bases. Here the CDR3 reads CASSATGTGISGANVLTF. Here the CDR3 DNA reads TGTGCCAGTAGTGCGACCGGGACAGGTATCTCTGGGGCCAACGTCCTGACTTTC. Together with reference TRBV19 and TRBJ2-6, the CDR3 gives the full variable domain: DGGITQSPKYLFRKEGQNVTLSCEQNLNHDAMYWYRQDPGQGLRLIYYSQIVNDFQKGDIAEGYSVSREKKESFPLTVTSAQKNPTAFYLCASSATGTGISGANVLTFGAGSRLTVL.

Of note for this clone: The junction shows a germline mismatch at one end, possibly a read error. The chain uses TRBV19 and TRBJ2-3; 12 bases match TRBD2. CDR3 length: 15 residues. Germline loops: CDR1 LNHDA, CDR2 SQIVND (reference sequence). Here the CDR3 reads CASSIGTSGSDTQYF. CDR3 bases: TGTGCCAGTAGCATAGGGACTAGCGGGTCAGATACGCAGTATTTT.

The rearrangement joins TRBV7-2 to TRBJ1-5; D may be TRBD1 (6 bases). The V gene's germline CDR1 is SGHTA and CDR2 FQGNSA. This CDR3 has 14 amino acids. Trimming left V 1 base short and J 5 bases short, with 9 bases between. The CDR3 loop is CASSLVGADQPQHF. The DNA of the CDR3 is TGTGCCAGCAGCTTAGTGGGGGCGGATCAGCCCCAGCATTTT. Full variable domain (missing parts from reference TRBV7-2 and TRBJ1-5): GAGVSQSPSNKVTEKGKDVELRCDPISGHTALYWYRQSLGQGLEFLIYFQGNSAPDKSGLPSDRFSAERTGGSVSTLTIQRTQQEDSAVYLCASSLVGADQPQHFGDGTRLSIL.

This clone was observed a few times. The chain joins TRBV5-4 to TRBJ1-2; perhaps TRBD1 as D (5 bases). V was pared by 2 bases and J by 4 bases, with 9 bases between. The CDR3 covers 13 residues. In germline, CDR1 is SGHNT, CDR2 YYREEE (reference sequence). CDR3 sequence (DNA): TGTGCCAGCAGCTTAGGACAAACCTATGGCTACACCTTC. Encoded protein: CASSLGQTYGYTF.

The chain is built from TRBV7-2 and TRBJ2-7; 7 bases are a match to TRBD2. CDR1 and CDR2 from the germline V gene are SGHTA and FQGNSA. The V segment lost 5 bases and the J segment 1 base; nucleotides outside the gene matches: 5. CDR3 size: 14 residues. The CDR3, as DNA: TGTGCCAGCAGCCCTCAGCGGGAATCCTACGAGCAGTACTTC. It encodes CASSPQRESYEQYF.

This rearrangement joins TRBV13 to TRBJ2-7; 16 nucleotides align to TRBD2. From germline, CDR1 is PRHDT and CDR2 FYEKMQ (reference sequence). Trimming cost V 5 bases and J 4 bases; bases outside gene matches: 8. This CDR3 is built from 17 residues. The CDR3 loop is CASSPRGLAGGWYEQYF. The CDR3 region has the DNA TGTGCCAGCAGCCCGAGGGGACTAGCGGGGGGGTGGTACGAGCAGTACTTC. The whole variable domain, filled in from reference TRBV13 and TRBJ2-7, reads AAGVIQSPRHLIKEKRETATLKCYPIPRHDTVYWYQQGPGQDPQFLISFYEKMQSDKGSIPDRFSAQQFSDYHSELNMSSLELGDSALYFCASSPRGLAGGWYEQYFGPGTRLTVT.

The table lists this clone with a count of one. The chain recombines TRBV21-1 with TRBJ1-3; the DNA was not used to check the table's D call, TRBD1. TRBV21-1 is a known pseudogene. The CDR3 length is 16 residues. The CDR3 nucleotides are TGTGCCAGCTCCTACGCCGGGACAGGCTCTGGAAACACCATATATTTT. This sequence encodes CASSYAGTGSGNTIYF.

To note about this clone: A junction end diverges from the germline sequence, so it may reflect a read error. V gene TRBV19 combines with J gene TRBJ1-6; 12 bases fit TRBD1. There are 15 residues in the CDR3. Per germline, CDR1 LNHDA and CDR2 SQIVND (reference sequence). For the CDR3, the DNA is TGTGCCAGTAGTATGGGACAGGGGGCCGACTCACCCCTCAACTTT. The encoded protein is CASSMGQGADSPLNF.

This sequence joins TRBV27 and TRBJ2-5; 7 bases are a match to TRBD1. The germline V gene encodes CDR1 MNHEY and CDR2 SMNVEV (reference sequence). This CDR3 is built from 14 residues. Trimming cost V 5 bases and J 1 base; bases outside gene matches: 4. CDR3 protein: CASSTQGVQETQYF. In nucleotides, the CDR3 is TGTGCCAGCAGTACCCAGGGGGTCCAAGAGACCCAGTACTTC.

Remarks on this clone: The junction and the germline gene differ at one end; a read error may be behind it. V gene TRBV7-9 combines with J gene TRBJ2-7; 8 nucleotides agree with TRBD2. Germline CDR1 SEHNR, CDR2 FQNEAQ (reference sequence). This CDR3 spans 15 amino acids. CDR3: CSSSLGAGVSYEQYF. The CDR3 bases are TGTTCCAGCAGCTTAGGAGCGGGAGTATCCTACGAGCAGTACTTC.

The table lists this clone with a count of one. J is TRBJ2-7 and V is TRBV2, with TRBD1 matching over 7 bases. CDR1 is SNHLY, CDR2 FYNNEI, per germline. This CDR3 has 14 amino acids. V dropped 5 bases and J dropped 6; count of bases not matched to a gene: 10. CDR3 DNA sequence: TGTGCCAGCAGTTCACAGGGGAGATGGGGCGAGCAGTACTTC. This codes for CASSSQGRWGEQYF. Full variable domain (missing parts from reference TRBV2 and TRBJ2-7): EPEVTQTPSHQVTQMGQEVILRCVPISNHLYFYWYRQILGQKVEFLVSFYNNEISEKSEIFDDQFSVERPDGSNFTLKIRSTKLEDSAMYFCASSSQGRWGEQYFGPGTRLTVT.

This clone has a handful of counts. The rearrangement uses TRBV7-2 and TRBJ2-5; no clear D. Trimming removed 2 bases from V and 2 bases from J, with 6 bases in between. Germline loops: CDR1 SGHTA, CDR2 FQGNSA. The CDR3 contains 13 residues. The CDR3 is CASSLLAQETQYF. CDR3 nucleotide sequence: TGTGCCAGCAGCTTATTGGCTCAAGAGACCCAGTACTTC. The full variable domain, completed using reference TRBV7-2 and TRBJ2-5, is GAGVSQSPSNKVTEKGKDVELRCDPISGHTALYWYRQSLGQGLEFLIYFQGNSAPDKSGLPSDRFSAERTGGSVSTLTIQRTQQEDSAVYLCASSLLAQETQYFGPGTRLLVL.

The rearrangement links TRBV11-2 to TRBJ1-2; D is unclear. V was cut by 0 bases and J by 5 bases, with 4 bases left in between. Per the germline V gene, CDR1 is SGHAT and CDR2 is FQNNGV. This CDR3 region has 12 residues. The CDR3 region is CASSLEEYGYTF. In DNA, the CDR3 is TGTGCCAGCAGCTTAGAGGAGTATGGCTACACCTTC.

The chain combines TRBV5-1 with TRBJ2-2, with TRBD1 as a possible D gene (5 bases). Germline V lookup: CDR1 SGHRS, CDR2 YFSETQ. The CDR3 loop spans 16 amino acids. V was pared by 0 bases and J by 6 bases, with 15 bases between. The CDR3, as DNA: TGCGCCAGCAGCTTGGGCCAGGGTAATCTTGCCGGGGAGCTGTTTTTT. It yields the protein CASSLGQGNLAGELFF.

This clone was counted a few times. The chain recombines TRBV27 with TRBJ1-2, with D perhaps matching TRBD1 (5 bases). The V gene's germline CDR1 is MNHEY and CDR2 SMNVEV (reference sequence). Trimming took 3 bases from V and 6 from J, leaving 11 bases between them. CDR3 length: 13 residues. The CDR3 DNA is TGTGCCAGCAGTTTCGGACAAGAGGATGGCTACACCTTC. It encodes CASSFGQEDGYTF.

This rearrangement joins TRBV6-5 to TRBJ1-1; D unclear. The germline V gene has CDR1 MNHEY and CDR2 SVGAGI. The CDR3 spans 13 residues. The ends were cut back, 7 bases at V and 11 bases at J, with 20 bases in the middle. The CDR3 loop is CASKKAGSRNAFF. The CDR3 nucleotides are TGTGCCAGCAAGAAGGCCGGGAGTCGGAACGCTTTCTTT.

The CDR3 here is CASRRGLDGETQYF. The CDR3 nucleotides read TGTGCCAGCAGACGAGGGCTGGACGGGGAGACCCAGTACTTC. The chain combines TRBV6-5 with TRBJ2-5, with a possible D match to TRBD2 (5 bases). Trimming pared 6 bases from V and 5 bases from J, leaving 16 bases between. CDR3 size: 14 residues. Germline V CDR1 and CDR2: MNHEY, SVGAGI.

CDR3 coding DNA: TGTGCCATCAGCCCCCTAGCTAGCACAGATACGCAGTATTTT. Its translation is CAISPLASTDTQYF. The chain combines TRBV10-3 with TRBJ2-3, with a possible D match to TRBD2 (5 bases). Trimming took 6 bases from V and 0 from J, leaving 10 bases between them. Looked up from germline, CDR1 is ENHRY and CDR2 is SYGVKD. CDR3 length: 14 residues.

For the CDR3, the DNA is TGCAGCGGCCAGACGGGGAAAGAGACCCAGTACTTC. It translates to CSGQTGKETQYF. The chain employs TRBV29-1 and TRBJ2-5, with a possible D match to TRBD2 (5 bases). The ends were cut back, 7 bases at V and 3 bases at J, with 12 bases in the middle. Germline CDR1 reads SQVTM; CDR2 reads ANQGSEA. The CDR3 contains 12 residues.

The rearrangement uses TRBV2 and TRBJ1-2; 8 bases agree with TRBD1. The V segment lost 0 bases and the J segment 6 bases; nucleotides outside the gene matches: 6. The CDR3 spans 15 residues. CDR1 SNHLY and CDR2 FYNNEI come from the germline V gene. Here the CDR3 DNA reads TGTGCCAGCAGTGAAGCTAGTGCGACAGGGGATGGCTACACCTTC. Its protein is CASSEASATGDGYTF.